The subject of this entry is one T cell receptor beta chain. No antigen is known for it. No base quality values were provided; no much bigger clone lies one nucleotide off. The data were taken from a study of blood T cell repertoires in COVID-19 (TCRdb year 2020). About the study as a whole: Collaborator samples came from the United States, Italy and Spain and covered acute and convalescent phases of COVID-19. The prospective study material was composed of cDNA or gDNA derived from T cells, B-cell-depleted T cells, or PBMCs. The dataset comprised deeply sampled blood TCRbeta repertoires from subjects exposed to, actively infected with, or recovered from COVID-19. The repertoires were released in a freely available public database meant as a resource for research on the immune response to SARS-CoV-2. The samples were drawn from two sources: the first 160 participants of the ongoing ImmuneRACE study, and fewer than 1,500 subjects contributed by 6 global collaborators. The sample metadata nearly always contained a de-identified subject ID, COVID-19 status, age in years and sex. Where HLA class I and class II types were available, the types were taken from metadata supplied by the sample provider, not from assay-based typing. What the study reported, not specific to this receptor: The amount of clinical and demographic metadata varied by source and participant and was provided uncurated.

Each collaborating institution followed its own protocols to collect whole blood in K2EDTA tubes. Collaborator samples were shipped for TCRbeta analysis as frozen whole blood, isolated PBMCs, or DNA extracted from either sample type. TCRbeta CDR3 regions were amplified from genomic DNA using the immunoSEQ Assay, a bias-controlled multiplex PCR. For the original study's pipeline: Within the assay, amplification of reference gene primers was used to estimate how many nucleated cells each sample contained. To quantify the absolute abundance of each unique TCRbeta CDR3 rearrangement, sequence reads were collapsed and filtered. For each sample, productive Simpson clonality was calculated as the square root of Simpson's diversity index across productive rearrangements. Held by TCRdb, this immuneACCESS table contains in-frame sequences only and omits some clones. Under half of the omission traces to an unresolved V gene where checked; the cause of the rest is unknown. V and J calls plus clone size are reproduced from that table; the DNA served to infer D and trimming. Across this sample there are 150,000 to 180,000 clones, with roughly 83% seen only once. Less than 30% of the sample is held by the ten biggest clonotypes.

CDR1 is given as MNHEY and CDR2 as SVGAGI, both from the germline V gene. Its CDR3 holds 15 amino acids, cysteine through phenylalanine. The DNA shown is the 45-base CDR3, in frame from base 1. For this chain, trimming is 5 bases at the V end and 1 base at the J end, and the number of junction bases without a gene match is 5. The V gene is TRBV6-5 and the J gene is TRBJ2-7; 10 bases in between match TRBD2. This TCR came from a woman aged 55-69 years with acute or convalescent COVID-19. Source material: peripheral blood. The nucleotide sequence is TGTGCCAGCAGTCAACTAGCGGGGTTTTCCTACGAGCAGTACTTC. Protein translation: CASSQLAGFSYEQYF.